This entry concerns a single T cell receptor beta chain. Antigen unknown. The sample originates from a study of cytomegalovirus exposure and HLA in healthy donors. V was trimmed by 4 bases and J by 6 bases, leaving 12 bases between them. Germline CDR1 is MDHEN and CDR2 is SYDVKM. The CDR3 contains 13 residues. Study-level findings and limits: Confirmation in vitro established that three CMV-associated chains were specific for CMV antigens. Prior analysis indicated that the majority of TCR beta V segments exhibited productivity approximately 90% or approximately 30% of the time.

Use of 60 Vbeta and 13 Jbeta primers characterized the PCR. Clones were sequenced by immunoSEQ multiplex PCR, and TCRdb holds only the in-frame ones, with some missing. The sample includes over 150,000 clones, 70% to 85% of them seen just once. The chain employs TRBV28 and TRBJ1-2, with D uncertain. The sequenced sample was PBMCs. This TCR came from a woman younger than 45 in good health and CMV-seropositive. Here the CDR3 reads CASSWRTVHGYTF. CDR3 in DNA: TGTGCCAGCAGTTGGAGGACGGTTCATGGCTACACCTTC.